This is a list of T cell receptor beta chains from one sample in a study of blood T cell repertoires in COVID-19. This table comes from immunoSEQ multiplex PCR, and its TCRdb copy is limited to in-frame clones, with some not included. The top ten clones hold 30% to 45% of a sample with about 130,000 clones, 70% to 80% of them seen once. Sequenced: peripheral blood. The receptor source for this set is a man in his forties with active or convalescent COVID-19. CDR3s include the opening cysteine and the closing phenylalanine or tryptophan. Each record gives: J gene, V gene, D gene, clone size, CDR3 protein, CDR3 DNA. D genes are given only for firm matches. A clone size is listed for some rows: how often the clone was seen (once, few, many), or a class if it is expanded.

J gene: TRBJ2-3; V gene: TRBV9; D gene: TRBD1; clone size: NA; CDR3 protein: CASSGDRGVTDTQYF; CDR3 DNA: TGTGCCAGCAGCGGGGACAGGGGGGTGACAGATACGCAGTATTTT
J gene: TRBJ2-1; V gene: TRBV4-2; D gene: NA; clone size: NA; CDR3 protein: CASSQEGRTNEQFF; CDR3 DNA: TGTGCCAGCAGCCAAGAGGGGAGGACGAATGAGCAGTTCTTC
J gene: TRBJ2-5; V gene: TRBV5-1; D gene: TRBD1; clone size: NA; CDR3 protein: CASSSRDRRETQYF; CDR3 DNA: TGCGCCAGCAGCTCCAGGGACAGGCGAGAGACCCAGTACTTC
J gene: TRBJ2-3; V gene: TRBV7-9; D gene: TRBD2; clone size: NA; CDR3 protein: CASQSGVGGDTQYF; CDR3 DNA: TGTGCCAGCCAGAGCGGGGTTGGGGGAGATACGCAGTATTTT
J gene: TRBJ1-6; V gene: TRBV7-9; D gene: TRBD1; clone size: NA; CDR3 protein: CASGDRVNSPLHF; CDR3 DNA: TGTGCCAGCGGCGACAGGGTTAATTCACCCCTCCACTTT
J gene: TRBJ1-2; V gene: TRBV25-1; D gene: NA; clone size: NA; CDR3 protein: CASSEGGVYGYTF; CDR3 DNA: TGTGCCAGCAGTGAAGGGGGCGTCTATGGCTACACCTTC
J gene: TRBJ1-5; V gene: TRBV7-2; D gene: NA; clone size: once; CDR3 protein: CASSSGGEVGQPQHF; CDR3 DNA: TGTGCCAGCAGCTCCGGGGGGGAGGTTGGTCAGCCCCAGCATTTT
J gene: TRBJ2-3; V gene: TRBV28; D gene: TRBD2; clone size: NA; CDR3 protein: CASNPSGLAMSTDTQYF; CDR3 DNA: TGTGCCAGCAACCCGTCCGGACTAGCGATGAGCACAGATACGCAGTATTTT
J gene: TRBJ1-5; V gene: TRBV7-2; D gene: TRBD1; clone size: NA; CDR3 protein: CASSPRTGGNQPQHF; CDR3 DNA: TGTGCCAGCAGCCCTCGGACAGGGGGGAATCAGCCCCAGCATTTT
J gene: TRBJ2-3; V gene: TRBV10-3; D gene: NA; clone size: NA; CDR3 protein: CAIRTHAGEDTQYF; CDR3 DNA: TGTGCCATCAGGACACACGCAGGGGAGGATACGCAGTATTTT
J gene: TRBJ1-2; V gene: TRBV4-3; D gene: NA; clone size: many; CDR3 protein: CASSQDTGLDGYTF; CDR3 DNA: TGCGCCAGCAGCCAAGACACAGGGTTGGATGGCTACACCTTC
J gene: TRBJ1-2; V gene: TRBV28; D gene: NA; clone size: NA; CDR3 protein: CASSLGAGSTYYGYTF; CDR3 DNA: TGTGCCAGCAGTTTAGGGGCGGGGTCAACCTACTATGGCTACACCTTC
J gene: TRBJ1-1; V gene: TRBV28; D gene: NA; clone size: NA; CDR3 protein: CASRIPSSMNTEAFF; CDR3 DNA: TGTGCCAGTCGAATTCCCAGTTCGATGAACACTGAAGCTTTCTTT
J gene: TRBJ1-2; V gene: TRBV29-1; D gene: NA; clone size: many; CDR3 protein: CSVEDGTRGYTF; CDR3 DNA: TGCAGCGTTGAGGACGGGACTCGCGGCTACACCTTC
J gene: TRBJ2-1; V gene: TRBV7-6; D gene: TRBD2; clone size: NA; CDR3 protein: CASSPGLAGGMGHQFF; CDR3 DNA: TGTGCCAGCAGCCCAGGACTAGCGGGAGGGATGGGGCACCAGTTCTTC
J gene: TRBJ1-2; V gene: TRBV11-2; D gene: NA; clone size: once; CDR3 protein: CASSLGGAGYGYTF; CDR3 DNA: TGTGCCAGCAGCTTAGGCGGGGCCGGCTATGGCTACACCTTC
J gene: TRBJ2-1; V gene: TRBV5-1; D gene: TRBD2; clone size: few; CDR3 protein: CASSPLAGGRYNEQFF; CDR3 DNA: TGCGCCAGCAGTCCGCTAGCGGGAGGGCGGTACAATGAGCAGTTCTTC
J gene: TRBJ1-1; V gene: TRBV9; D gene: NA; clone size: once; CDR3 protein: CASSADRNTEAFF; CDR3 DNA: TGTGCCAGCAGCGCAGACAGGAACACTGAAGCTTTCTTT
J gene: TRBJ2-3; V gene: TRBV29-1; D gene: NA; clone size: NA; CDR3 protein: CSVDTTGHRTDTQYF; CDR3 DNA: TGCAGCGTTGATACTACGGGACACCGCACAGATACGCAGTATTTT